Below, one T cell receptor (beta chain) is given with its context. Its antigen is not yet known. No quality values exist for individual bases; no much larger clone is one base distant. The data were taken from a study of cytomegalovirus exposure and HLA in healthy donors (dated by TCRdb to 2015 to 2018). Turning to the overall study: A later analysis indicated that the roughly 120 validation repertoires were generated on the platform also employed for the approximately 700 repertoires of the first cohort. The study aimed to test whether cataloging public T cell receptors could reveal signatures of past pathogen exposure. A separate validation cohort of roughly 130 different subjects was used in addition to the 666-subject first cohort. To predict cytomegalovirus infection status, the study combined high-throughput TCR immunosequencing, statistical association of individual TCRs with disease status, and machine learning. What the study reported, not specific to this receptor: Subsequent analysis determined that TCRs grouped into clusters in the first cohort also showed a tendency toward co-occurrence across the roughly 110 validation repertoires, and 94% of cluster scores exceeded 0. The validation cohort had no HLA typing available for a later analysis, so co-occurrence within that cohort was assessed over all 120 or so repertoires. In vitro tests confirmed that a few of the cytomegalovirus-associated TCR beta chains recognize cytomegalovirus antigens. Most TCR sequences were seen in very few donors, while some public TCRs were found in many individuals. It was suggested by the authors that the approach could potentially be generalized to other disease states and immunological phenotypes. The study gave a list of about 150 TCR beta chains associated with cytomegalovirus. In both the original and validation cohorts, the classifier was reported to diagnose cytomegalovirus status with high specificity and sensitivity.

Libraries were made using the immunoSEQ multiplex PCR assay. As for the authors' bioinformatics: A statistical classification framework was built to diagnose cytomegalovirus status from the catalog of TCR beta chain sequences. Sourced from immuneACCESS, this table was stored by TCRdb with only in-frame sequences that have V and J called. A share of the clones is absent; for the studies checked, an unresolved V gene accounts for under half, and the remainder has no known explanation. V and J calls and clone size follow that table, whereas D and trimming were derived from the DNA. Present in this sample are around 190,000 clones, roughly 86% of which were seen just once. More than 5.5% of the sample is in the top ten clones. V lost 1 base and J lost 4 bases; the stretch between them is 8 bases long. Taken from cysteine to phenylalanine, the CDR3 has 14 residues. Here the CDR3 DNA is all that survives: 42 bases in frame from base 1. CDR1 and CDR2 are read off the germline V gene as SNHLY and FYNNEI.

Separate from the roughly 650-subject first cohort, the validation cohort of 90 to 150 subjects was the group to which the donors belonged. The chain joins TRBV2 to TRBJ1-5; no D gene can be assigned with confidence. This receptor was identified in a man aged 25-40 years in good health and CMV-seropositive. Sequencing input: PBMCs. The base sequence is TGTGCCAGCAGTGAAGAACGGGTAAATCAGCCCCAGCATTTT. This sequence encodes CASSEERVNQPQHF.